Listed below are T cell receptor beta chains from one sample, sequenced in a study of T cell responses to AZD1222 COVID-19 vaccine. Measured with immunoSEQ multiplex PCR; TCRdb has only the in-frame clones, and not every one. The table includes about 92,000 clones, more than 75% detected once. Sample: peripheral blood, taken on day 0 of AZD1222 vaccination. These TCRs come from an adult in good health. Each CDR3 is given with its conserved first and last residue. The D gene is left open where the match is weak. Size tells how often a clone was seen (once, few, many) or the class of an expanded clone, and some rows leave it out.

-	TRBV19	TRBJ1-5	-	TGTGCCAGTAGTATTACAGGGTATACTCAGCCCCAGCATTTT	CASSITGYTQPQHF
-	TRBV3-1/TRBV3-2	TRBJ2-2	-	TGTGCCAGCAGAGCAGAAATCACCGGGGAGCTGTTTTTT	CASRAEITGELFF
TRBD1	TRBV5-1	TRBJ2-7	-	TGCGCCAGCAGGTCCGGGACAGGACCATACGAGCAGTACTTC	CASRSGTGPYEQYF
TRBD1	TRBV28	TRBJ2-1	-	TGTGCCAGCAGTTTAATGGCAGGGGGCAATGAGCAGTTCTTC	CASSLMAGGNEQFF
-	TRBV3-1/TRBV3-2	TRBJ1-6	-	TGTGCCAGCAGCCAAGTACAGGGAAGCCTCCACTTT	CASSQVQGSLHF
-	TRBV5-8	TRBJ1-2	-	TGTGCCAGCAGCTTGGAGGCACGCTCCTATGGCTACACCTTC	CASSLEARSYGYTF
-	TRBV9	TRBJ1-1	-	TGTGCCAGCAGCGGGACAGTCACTGAAGCTTTCTTT	CASSGTVTEAFF
TRBD1	TRBV7-2	TRBJ1-5	-	TGTGCCAGCAGCTTCGGGACAGGGGGGTATCAGCCCCAGCATTTT	CASSFGTGGYQPQHF
TRBD1	TRBV2	TRBJ1-2	-	TGTGCCAGCAGTTCTCGGACAGGATCCAACTATGGCTACACCTTC	CASSSRTGSNYGYTF
TRBD1	TRBV6-5	TRBJ2-2	-	TGTGCCAGCAAGGGGACAGGGGGGAGCGGGGAGCTGTTTTTT	CASKGTGGSGELFF
-	TRBV7-2	TRBJ2-2	once	TGTGCCAGCAGCCCCGGGACTGGCACCGGGGAGCTGTTTTTT	CASSPGTGTGELFF
TRBD1	TRBV4-2	TRBJ1-1	-	TGTGCCAGCAGGCTCGGGTCAGGGGGCTATACTGAAGCTTTCTTT	CASRLGSGGYTEAFF
TRBD1	TRBV12-5	TRBJ1-2	-	TGTGCTAGTGGTTTGGGGGGACAGGTCGAGGACACCTTC	CASGLGGQVEDTF
TRBD1	TRBV11-2	TRBJ1-1	once	TGTGCCAGCAGCCCCGCCTGGGACAGGGTTGCTGAAGCTTTCTTT	CASSPAWDRVAEAFF
-	TRBV23-1	TRBJ1-6	-	TGCGCCAGCAGTCAATCAGGGATAAATTCACCCCTCCACTTT	CASSQSGINSPLHF
-	TRBV5-1	TRBJ1-6	-	TGCGCCAGCAGCTCGCAGGGTCAGAACTCACCCCTCCACTTT	CASSSQGQNSPLHF
-	TRBV27	TRBJ1-1	once	TGTGCCAGCAGTTTAGTGTCGGCAGGTCAGAACACTGAAGCTTTCTTT	CASSLVSAGQNTEAFF
-	TRBV29-1	TRBJ1-1	-	TGCAGCGTTGAACGGCAGATGAACACTGAAGCTTTCTTT	CSVERQMNTEAFF
-	TRBV19	TRBJ2-7	-	TGTGCCAGTAGTCAAGACTCCTACGAGCAGTACTTC	CASSQDSYEQYF
-	TRBV4-1	TRBJ2-7	-	TGCGCCAGCAGCCAAGATAGACAGACAGCCTACGAGCAGTACTTC	CASSQDRQTAYEQYF
TRBD1	TRBV18	TRBJ2-7	-	TGTGCCAGCTCATCGAGGACAGGGGAGGACGAGCAGTACTTC	CASSSRTGEDEQYF
TRBD2	TRBV6-2/TRBV6-3	TRBJ2-5	once	TGTGCCAGCAGTCCCCTGTGGACTAGCGGGGGGGCGGAGACCCAGTACTTC	CASSPLWTSGGAETQYF
TRBD2	TRBV10-2	TRBJ2-1	-	TGCGCCAGCAGTGAGCCGGGACTAGCGGGCAATGAGCAGTTCTTC	CASSEPGLAGNEQFF
TRBD1	TRBV18	TRBJ2-7	-	TGTGCCAGCTGTGAGACAGGGGCCTACGAGCAGTACTTC	CASCETGAYEQYF